This T cell receptor beta chain was documented in a study of blood T cell repertoires in COVID-19. Study overall: There were acute and convalescent COVID-19 samples, and they came from the United States, Italy and Spain. Sources were T cells, B-cell-depleted T cells, or PBMCs; the material itself was cDNA or gDNA.

A Seattle source enrolled patients during active infection and followed them longitudinally. The CDR3 spans 16 residues. Germline CDR1 reads KGHSH; CDR2 reads LQKENI. Losses at the gene ends were 0 bases for V and 3 bases for J; bases not matched to a gene: 3. Only in-frame clones appear in the TCRdb table, and some are missing; sequencing was by immunoSEQ multiplex PCR. Among some 400,000 clones, around 87% were seen once, and the ten largest hold over 9.5%. The sequenced sample was peripheral blood. The sequence was collected from a woman younger than 45 with COVID-19, enrolled during active disease. The rearrangement uses TRBV18 and TRBJ2-1; 9 nucleotides line up with TRBD2. The CDR3 loop is CASSPPPSGVYNEQFF. Here the CDR3 DNA reads TGTGCCAGCTCACCACCGCCTAGCGGGGTCTACAATGAGCAGTTCTTC.